One and the same sample provided the 9 T cell receptor beta chains below, sequenced in a study of blood T cell repertoires in COVID-19. TCRdb keeps only in-frame clones here, not all; method: immunoSEQ multiplex PCR. The sample lists approximately 290,000 clones, roughly four fifths seen once, with 15% to 19% in the top ten. Material for sequencing was peripheral blood. These receptors were collected from a person in their 70s with COVID-19, enrolled during active disease.

The CDR3 is CASSPPGGYNEQFF. The DNA for the CDR3 is TGTGCCAGCAGCCCTCCGGGGGGTTACAATGAGCAGTTCTTC. The V gene is TRBV28, the J gene TRBJ2-1, with 7 positions matching TRBD2. V was pared by 6 bases and J by 4 bases, with 6 bases of the junction left unmatched. The CDR3 extends over 14 amino acids. Germline CDR1 MDHEN, CDR2 SYDVKM.

The V and J genes are TRBV21-1 and TRBJ1-3; the table gives TRBD1 as D, unverified against the DNA. TRBV21-1 counts as a pseudogene. The CDR3 totals 13 residues. The DNA for the CDR3 is TGTGTCTCGACAGGAGATTCTGGAAACACCATATATTTT. This encodes CVSTGDSGNTIYF.

The J gene is TRBJ2-3, the V gene TRBV4-2; 8 nucleotides agree with TRBD2. This CDR3 contains 15 residues. With 0 bases clipped from V and 5 bases from J, the junction kept 4 bases outside the gene matches. Germline V gene sequence: CDR1 LGHNA, CDR2 YNFKEQ. CDR3 protein: CASSQEIAGRDTQYF. The CDR3 DNA reads as TGTGCCAGCAGCCAAGAAATAGCGGGAAGAGATACGCAGTATTTT.

CDR3 DNA: TGTGCCAGCAGACAAAAAAGGGGACAGGGAACTGAAGCTTTCTTT. Protein: CASRQKRGQGTEAFF. The chain uses TRBV7-2 and TRBJ1-1; 9 nucleotides align to TRBD1. The germline V gene encodes CDR1 SGHTA and CDR2 FQGNSA. The CDR3 extends over 15 amino acids. Trimming removed 6 bases from V and 5 bases from J; junction bases left unmatched: 10.

The chain carries TRBV10-3 and TRBJ2-1, with TRBD1 identical over 9 bases. The V and J ends lost 7 bases and 7 bases, in that order; junction bases with no gene match: 8. Germline lookup yields CDR1 ENHRY and CDR2 SYGVKD. This CDR3 spans 14 amino acids. Written as DNA, the CDR3 is TGTGCCATCAAATGGGACAGGGCCGGAAATGAGCAGTTCTTC. As protein: CAIKWDRAGNEQFF.

The V call is TRBV5-6, the J call TRBJ1-1, with TRBD1 matching over 7 bases. There are 17 residues in the CDR3. The V segment lost 2 bases and the J segment 6 bases; nucleotides outside the gene matches: 16. CDR1 and CDR2 (germline): SGHDT, YYEEEE. CDR3 protein: CASSFYPFTGVGAEAFF. The CDR3 coding sequence is TGTGCCAGCAGCTTTTACCCATTTACAGGGGTAGGCGCTGAAGCTTTCTTT.

J is TRBJ1-6 and V is TRBV7-9; TRBD1 might be the D (6 bases). CDR1 is SEHNR and CDR2 is FQNEAQ in the germline V gene (reference sequence). The CDR3 totals 14 residues. With 6 bases removed from V and 6 bases from J, the gap between germline ends came to 12 bases. CDR3 DNA: TGTGCCAGCAGACCACAGGGATCTAATTCACCCCTCCACTTT. Amino acids: CASRPQGSNSPLHF.

The chain is built from TRBV28 and TRBJ1-5; D remains ambiguous. V was trimmed by 6 bases and J by 5 bases, leaving 8 bases between them. CDR3 length: 12 amino acids. Germline CDR1 and CDR2: MDHEN and SYDVKM. CDR3 bases: TGTGCCAGCAGCGCCGGAGATCAGCCCCAGCATTTT. Protein: CASSAGDQPQHF.

The chain combines TRBV7-5 with TRBJ2-7; the table's D call, TRBD2, was not checked against the DNA. TRBV7-5 is recorded as a pseudogene. CDR3 length: 19 amino acids. CDR3 loop: CARMKDSGTTLRSSYEQYF. For the CDR3, the DNA is TGTGCCAGAATGAAAGATAGCGGGACTACTCTCAGGAGCTCCTACGAGCAGTACTTC.